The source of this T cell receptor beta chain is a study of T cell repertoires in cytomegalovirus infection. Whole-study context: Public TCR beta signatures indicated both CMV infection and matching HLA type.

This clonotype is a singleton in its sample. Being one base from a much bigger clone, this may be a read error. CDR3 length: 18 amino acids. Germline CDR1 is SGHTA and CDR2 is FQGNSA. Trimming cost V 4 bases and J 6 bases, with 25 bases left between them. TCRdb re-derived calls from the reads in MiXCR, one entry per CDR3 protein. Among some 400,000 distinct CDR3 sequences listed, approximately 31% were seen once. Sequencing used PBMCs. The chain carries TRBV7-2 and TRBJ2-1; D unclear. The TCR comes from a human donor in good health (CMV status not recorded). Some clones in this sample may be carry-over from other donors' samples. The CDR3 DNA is TGTGCCAGCAGCTCAGAAATTCCCCCCCCCCCCACAACCAATGAGCAGTTCTTC. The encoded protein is CASSSEIPPPPTTNEQFF.